A selection of T cell receptor beta chains follows, all from one sample in a study of cytomegalovirus exposure and HLA in healthy donors. TCRdb's copy holds only in-frame clones and misses some; the assay was immunoSEQ multiplex PCR. The data show roughly 200,000 clones, 76% seen once. Sequencing was carried out using PBMCs. The origin of the receptors is a man aged 18 to 35 in good health and CMV-seronegative. Both conserved end residues are part of each CDR3. Each record gives: J gene, V gene, clone size, D gene, CDR3 DNA, CDR3 protein. The D gene is left open where the match is weak. A clone size is listed for some rows: how often the clone was seen (once, few, many), or a class if it is expanded.

j_call: TRBJ2-1; v_call: TRBV29-1; clone_size: .; d_call: TRBD2; cdr3_nt: TGCAGCGTTGATTTTCTAGCGGATTACAATGAGCAGTTCTTC; cdr3_aa: CSVDFLADYNEQFF
j_call: TRBJ1-2; v_call: TRBV4-2; clone_size: .; d_call: .; cdr3_nt: TGTGCCAGCAGCCAAGATATGACAGCCCGGATGGGCTACACCTTC; cdr3_aa: CASSQDMTARMGYTF
j_call: TRBJ2-3; v_call: TRBV7-9; clone_size: .; d_call: TRBD1; cdr3_nt: TGTGCCAGCAGCTTGGACAGGCCTAGCACAGATACGCAGTATTTT; cdr3_aa: CASSLDRPSTDTQYF
j_call: TRBJ2-2; v_call: TRBV2; clone_size: .; d_call: TRBD2; cdr3_nt: TGTGCCAGCAGTGAAGAGGGCGCACTAGCGGGAGGGCCCACCGGGGAGCTGTTTTTT; cdr3_aa: CASSEEGALAGGPTGELFF
j_call: TRBJ1-2; v_call: TRBV7-3; clone_size: few; d_call: TRBD1; cdr3_nt: TGTGCCAGCAGCCTGGGACAGGGGCGGAATGGCTACACCTTC; cdr3_aa: CASSLGQGRNGYTF
j_call: TRBJ2-4; v_call: TRBV28; clone_size: once; d_call: TRBD2; cdr3_nt: TGTGCCAGCAGTTCCACCTCCGGGACTACGAAAAACATTCAGTACTTC; cdr3_aa: CASSSTSGTTKNIQYF
j_call: TRBJ2-5; v_call: TRBV4-2; clone_size: .; d_call: TRBD1; cdr3_nt: TGTGCCAGCAGCGACACAGGGGTCGAAGAGACCCAGTACTTC; cdr3_aa: CASSDTGVEETQYF
j_call: TRBJ2-7; v_call: TRBV27; clone_size: .; d_call: .; cdr3_nt: TGTGCCAGCAGTGGGCTCGGACTCATATACTACGAGCAGTACTTC; cdr3_aa: CASSGLGLIYYEQYF
j_call: TRBJ2-3; v_call: TRBV5-6; clone_size: few; d_call: .; cdr3_nt: TGTGCCAGCAGAATGCTAGCGAACACAGATACGCAGTATTTT; cdr3_aa: CASRMLANTDTQYF
j_call: TRBJ2-1; v_call: TRBV18; clone_size: .; d_call: .; cdr3_nt: TGTGCCAGCTCACCATTCGACAGGGGCCTACTAGCGCAGCTAGGTGTGAATGAGCAGTTCTTC; cdr3_aa: CASSPFDRGLLAQLGVNEQFF